A single T cell receptor beta chain is shown here with its context. Its specificity is unknown. Each CDR3 protein gets one entry after TCRdb re-called the RT-PCR reads with MiXCR. The repertoire holds 610,000 or so distinct CDR3 sequences, with 12% to 15% as singletons. The data stem from a study of response to subunit inactivated influenza vaccine. Study findings and constraints: Only a handful of new T cells, the authors suggested, are recruited with each seasonal influenza vaccination.

The sequence was collected from a man aged 45-65 years who received an inactivated influenza vaccine. The material was PBMCs from blood, obtained roughly 13 days after vaccination.

The CDR3 region has the DNA TGTGCCAGCAGCCCCGAAGGAGGGCAGTATTTT. It codes for CASSPEGGQYF. The V call is TRBV7-9, the J call TRBJ2-3, with D possibly TRBD2 on 5 matching bases. The V end lost 5 bases, the J end lost 11 bases, and 11 bases lay between the germline ends. Germline V gene data show CDR1 as SEHNR and CDR2 as FQNEAQ (reference sequence). The length of the CDR3 is 11 residues.